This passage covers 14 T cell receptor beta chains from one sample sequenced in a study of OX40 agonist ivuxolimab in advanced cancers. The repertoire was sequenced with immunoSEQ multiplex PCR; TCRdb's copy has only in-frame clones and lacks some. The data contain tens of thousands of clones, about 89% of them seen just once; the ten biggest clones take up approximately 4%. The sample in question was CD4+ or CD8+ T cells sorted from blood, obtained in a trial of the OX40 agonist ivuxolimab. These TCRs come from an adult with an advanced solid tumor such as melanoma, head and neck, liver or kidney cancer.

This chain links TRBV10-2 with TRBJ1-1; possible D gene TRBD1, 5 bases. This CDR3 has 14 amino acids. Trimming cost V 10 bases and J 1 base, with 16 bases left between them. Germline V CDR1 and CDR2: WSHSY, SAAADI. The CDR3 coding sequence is TGCGCCACTCGACAGCCCGGGCAGAACACTGAAGCTTTCTTT. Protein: CATRQPGQNTEAFF.

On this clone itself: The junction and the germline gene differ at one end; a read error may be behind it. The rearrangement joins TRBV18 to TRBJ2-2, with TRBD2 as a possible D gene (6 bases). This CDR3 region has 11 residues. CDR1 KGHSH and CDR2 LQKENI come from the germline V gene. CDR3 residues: CASSPSGGLFF. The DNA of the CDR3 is TGTGCCAGCTCACCGTCCGGGGGGCTGTTTTTT.

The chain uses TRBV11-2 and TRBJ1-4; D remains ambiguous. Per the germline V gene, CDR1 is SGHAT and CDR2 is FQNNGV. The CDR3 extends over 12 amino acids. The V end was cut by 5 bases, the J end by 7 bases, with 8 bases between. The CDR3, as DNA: TGTGCCAGCAGCAAGCCGGGTGAAAAACTGTTTTTT. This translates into CASSKPGEKLFF.

CDR3 nucleotides: TGCGCCAGCAGCTTGGTCCCGACTAGCGGGGGTGGAGATACGCAGTATTTT. Protein: CASSLVPTSGGGDTQYF. J is TRBJ2-3 and V is TRBV5-1, with TRBD2 matching 12 bases. The CDR3 runs 17 residues. In germline, CDR1 is SGHRS, CDR2 YFSETQ. With 0 bases clipped from V and 5 bases from J, the junction kept 7 bases outside the gene matches.

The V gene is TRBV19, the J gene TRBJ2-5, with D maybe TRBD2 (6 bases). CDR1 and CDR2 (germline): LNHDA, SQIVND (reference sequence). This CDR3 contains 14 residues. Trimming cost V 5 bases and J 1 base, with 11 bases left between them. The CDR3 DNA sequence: TGTGCCAGTAGTTTCCCGGGGGTCCAAGAGACCCAGTACTTC. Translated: CASSFPGVQETQYF.

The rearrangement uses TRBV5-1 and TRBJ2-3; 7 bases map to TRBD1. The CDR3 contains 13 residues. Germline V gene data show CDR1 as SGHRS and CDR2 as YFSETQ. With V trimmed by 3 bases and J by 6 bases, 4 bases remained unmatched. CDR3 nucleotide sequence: TGCGCCAGCAGCTATACAGGGGAGGATACGCAGTATTTT. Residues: CASSYTGEDTQYF.

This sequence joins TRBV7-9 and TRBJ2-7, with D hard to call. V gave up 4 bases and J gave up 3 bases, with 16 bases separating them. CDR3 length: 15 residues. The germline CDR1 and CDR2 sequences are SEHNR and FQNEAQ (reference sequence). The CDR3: CASSSLGSRFYEQYF. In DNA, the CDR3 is TGTGCCAGCAGCTCCCTTGGGTCCCGGTTCTACGAGCAGTACTTC. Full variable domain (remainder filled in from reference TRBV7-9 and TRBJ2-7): DTGVSQNPRHKITKRGQNVTFRCDPISEHNRLYWYRQTLGQGPEFLTYFQNEAQLEKSRLLSDRFSAERPKGSFSTLEIQRTEQGDSAMYLCASSSLGSRFYEQYFGPGTRLTVT.

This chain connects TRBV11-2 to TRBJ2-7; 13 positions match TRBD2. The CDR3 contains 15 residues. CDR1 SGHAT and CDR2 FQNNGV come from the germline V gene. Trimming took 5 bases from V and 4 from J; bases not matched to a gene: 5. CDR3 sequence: CASSLLAGGPYEQYF. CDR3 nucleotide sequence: TGTGCCAGCAGCCTACTAGCGGGAGGGCCTTACGAGCAGTACTTC.

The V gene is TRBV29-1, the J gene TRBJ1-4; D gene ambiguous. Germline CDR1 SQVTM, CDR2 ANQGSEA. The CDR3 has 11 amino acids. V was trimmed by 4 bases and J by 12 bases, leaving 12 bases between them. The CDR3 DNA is TGCAGCGTTGCGATCCGAGATGAACTGTTTTTT. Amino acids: CSVAIRDELFF. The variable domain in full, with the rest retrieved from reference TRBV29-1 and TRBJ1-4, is SAVISQKPSRDICQRGTSLTIQCQVDSQVTMMFWYRQQPGQSLTLIATANQGSEATYESGFVIDKFPISRPNLTFSTLTVSNMSPEDSSIYLCSVAIRDELFFGSGTQLSVL.

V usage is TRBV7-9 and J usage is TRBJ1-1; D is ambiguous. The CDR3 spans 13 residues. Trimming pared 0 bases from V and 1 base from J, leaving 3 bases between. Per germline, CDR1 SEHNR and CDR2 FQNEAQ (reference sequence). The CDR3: CASSLAANTEAFF. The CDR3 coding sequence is TGTGCCAGCAGCTTAGCGGCGAACACTGAAGCTTTCTTT.

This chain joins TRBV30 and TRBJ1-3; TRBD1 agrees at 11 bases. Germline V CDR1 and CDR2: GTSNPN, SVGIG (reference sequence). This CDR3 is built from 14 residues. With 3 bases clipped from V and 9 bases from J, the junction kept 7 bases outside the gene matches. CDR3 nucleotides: TGTGCCTGGAGACGGACAGGGGGCTCTGGCACCATATATTTT. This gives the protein CAWRRTGGSGTIYF.

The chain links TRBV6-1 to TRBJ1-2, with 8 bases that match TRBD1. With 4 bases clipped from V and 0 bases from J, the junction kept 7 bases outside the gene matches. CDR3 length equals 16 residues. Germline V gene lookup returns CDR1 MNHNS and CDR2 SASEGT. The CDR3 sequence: CASSVRTGLANYGYTF. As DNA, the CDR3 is TGTGCCAGCAGTGTTCGGACAGGGTTAGCTAACTATGGCTACACCTTC.

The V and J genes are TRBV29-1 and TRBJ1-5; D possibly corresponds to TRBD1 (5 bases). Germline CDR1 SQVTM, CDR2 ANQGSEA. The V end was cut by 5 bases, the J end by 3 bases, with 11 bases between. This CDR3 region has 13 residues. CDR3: CSVSGTPNQPQHF. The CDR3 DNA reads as TGCAGCGTTTCTGGGACCCCCAATCAGCCCCAGCATTTT.

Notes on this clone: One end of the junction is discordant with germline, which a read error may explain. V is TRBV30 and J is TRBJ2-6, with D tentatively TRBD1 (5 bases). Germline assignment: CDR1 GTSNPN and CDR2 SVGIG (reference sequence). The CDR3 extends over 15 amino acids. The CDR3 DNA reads TGTGCCTGGGCCCGGGCAGGGTTTAACTACCCCGTCCCGGCTTTC. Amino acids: CAWARAGFNYPVPAF. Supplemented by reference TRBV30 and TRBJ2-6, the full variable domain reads SQTIHQWPATLVQPVGSPLSLECTVEGTSNPNLYWYRQAAGRGLQLLFYSVGIGQISSEVPQNLSASRPQDRQFILSSKKLLLSDSGFYLCAWARAGFNYPVPAFGAGSRLTVL.